This T cell receptor (beta chain) was captured in a study of blood T cell repertoires in COVID-19 (dated by TCRdb to 2018 to 2021). For the study in its entirety: Samples covering the acute and convalescent phases of COVID-19 were provided by collaborators in the United States, Italy and Spain. Sample metadata almost always included a de-identified subject ID, COVID-19 status, age in years and sex. Where available, HLA class I and class II types were taken from metadata supplied by the sample provider and were not determined by assay-based typing. A freely available public database, intended as a resource for researchers studying the immune response to SARS-CoV-2, is where the repertoires were released. The samples were drawn from two sources: the first 160 participants of the ongoing ImmuneRACE study, and 1,000 to 1,500 subjects contributed by 6 global collaborators. Subjects who had been exposed to COVID-19, were actively infected with it, or had recovered from it provided the deeply sampled blood TCRbeta repertoires that made up the dataset. The prospective study material was composed of cDNA or gDNA derived from T cells, B-cell-depleted T cells, or PBMCs. General study outcomes and caveats: The quantity of clinical and demographic metadata differed by source and by participant and was supplied without curation.

On this clone itself: Its antigen has not been determined. Base-call qualities are not available, and no considerably larger clone is one nucleotide away.

Collaborating institutions collected whole blood in K2EDTA tubes following their own protocols. For TCRbeta analysis, collaborator samples were shipped as frozen whole blood, as isolated PBMCs, or as DNA extracted from either sample type. The CDR3, from cysteine to phenylalanine, totals 15 residues. CDR3 DNA only is kept here, 45 bases in frame from base 1. CDR1 and CDR2 were assigned from the germline V gene as MNHEY and SVGAGI. V gives up 6 bases and J gives up 2 bases, and the segment between their germline ends measures 14 bases. The immunoSEQ Assay, a bias-controlled multiplex PCR, was used to amplify TCRbeta CDR3 regions from genomic DNA. For the original study's pipeline: The number of nucleated cells in each sample was estimated from the amplification of reference gene primers within the assay. To quantify the absolute abundance of each unique TCRbeta CDR3 rearrangement, sequence reads were collapsed and filtered. For each sample, productive Simpson clonality was calculated as the square root of Simpson's diversity index across productive rearrangements. TCRdb re-hosts the immuneACCESS table, in-frame sequences only. Its copies lack some clones; in the studies checked, an unresolved V gene accounts for under half of them, and the cause for the rest is not known. V, J and clone size were drawn from that table, and D and trimming were deduced from the DNA. This sample has approximately 250,000 clones in its table, and roughly 86% of those were observed once. The ten largest clonotypes hold roughly 8% of the sample.

Source material: peripheral blood. The receptor was derived from a man aged 35-49 years with active or convalescent COVID-19. Recombination joined TRBV6-5 with TRBJ1-3, with the D gene not confidently named. The CDR3 region: CASRKYGVTGNTIYF. The DNA reads TGTGCCAGCAGAAAATACGGGGTTACTGGAAACACCATATATTTT.